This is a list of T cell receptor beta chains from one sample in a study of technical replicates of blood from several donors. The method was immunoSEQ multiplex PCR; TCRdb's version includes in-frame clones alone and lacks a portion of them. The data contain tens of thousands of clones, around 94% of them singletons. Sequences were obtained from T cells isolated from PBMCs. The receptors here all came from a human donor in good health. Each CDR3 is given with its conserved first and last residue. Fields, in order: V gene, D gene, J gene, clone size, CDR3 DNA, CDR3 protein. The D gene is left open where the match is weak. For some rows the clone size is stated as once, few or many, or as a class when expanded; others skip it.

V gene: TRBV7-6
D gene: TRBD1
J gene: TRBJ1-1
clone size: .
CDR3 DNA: TGTGCCAGCAGCTCAGGGACAGGGGGCGAGGCTGAAGCTTTCTTT
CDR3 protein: CASSSGTGGEAEAFF

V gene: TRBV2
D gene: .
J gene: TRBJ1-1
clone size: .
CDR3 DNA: TGTGCCAGCAGAGACGTATCAATAGACATGAACACTGAAGCTTTCTTT
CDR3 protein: CASRDVSIDMNTEAFF

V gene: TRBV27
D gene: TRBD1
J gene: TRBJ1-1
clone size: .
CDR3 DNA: TGTGCCAGCACAATCCGGACAGGGTATACTGAAGCTTTCTTT
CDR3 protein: CASTIRTGYTEAFF

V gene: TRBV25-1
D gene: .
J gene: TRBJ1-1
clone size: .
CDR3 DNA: TGTGCCAGCAGTGGGCCCTTGATAAACACTGAAGCTTTCTTT
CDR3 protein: CASSGPLINTEAFF

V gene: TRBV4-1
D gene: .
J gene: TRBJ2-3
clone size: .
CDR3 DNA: TGCGCCAGCAGCCAAGAGTGGAGCGGCACAGATACGCAGTATTTT
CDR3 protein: CASSQEWSGTDTQYF

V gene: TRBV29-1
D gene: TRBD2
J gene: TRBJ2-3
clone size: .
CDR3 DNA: TGCAGCGACGCGGGGTTGGGGACTAGTAAGAATTTT
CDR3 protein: CSDAGLGTSKNF

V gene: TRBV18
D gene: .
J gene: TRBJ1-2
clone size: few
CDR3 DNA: TGTGCCAGCTCCACCGGGGGATGGGATGGCTACACCTTC
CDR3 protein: CASSTGGWDGYTF

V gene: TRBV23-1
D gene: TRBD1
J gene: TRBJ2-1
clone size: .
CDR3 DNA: TGCGCCAGCAGTCGCGGACAGGGGAGGAATGAGCAGTTCTTC
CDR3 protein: CASSRGQGRNEQFF

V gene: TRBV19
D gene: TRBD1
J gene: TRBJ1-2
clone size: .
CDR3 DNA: TGTGCCAGTAGTACCGGGGACAGCGGATTCTATGGCTACACCTTC
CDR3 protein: CASSTGDSGFYGYTF

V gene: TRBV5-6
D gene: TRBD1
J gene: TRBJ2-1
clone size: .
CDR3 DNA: TGTGCCAGCAGCTTGTATAGACAGGGGGATTACAATGAGCAGTTCTTC
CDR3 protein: CASSLYRQGDYNEQFF

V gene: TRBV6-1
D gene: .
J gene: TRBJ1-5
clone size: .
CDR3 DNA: TGTGCCAGCAGTGTCTCTTATCGTCAGCCCCAGCATTTT
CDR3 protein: CASSVSYRQPQHF

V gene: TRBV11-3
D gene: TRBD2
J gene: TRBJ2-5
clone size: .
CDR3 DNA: TGTGCCAGCAGCTACCCCGGACTAGCGGGGGGGCATATACAAGAGACCCAGTACTTC
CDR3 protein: CASSYPGLAGGHIQETQYF

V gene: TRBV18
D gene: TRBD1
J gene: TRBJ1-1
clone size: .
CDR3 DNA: TGTGCCAGCTCACAGGGGGCGCTTATGAACACTGAAGCTTTCTTT
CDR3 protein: CASSQGALMNTEAFF

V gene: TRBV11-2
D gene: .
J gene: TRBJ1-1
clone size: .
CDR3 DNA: TGTGCCAGCAGCTTTCTTCTCCTCTCTATGAACACTGAAGCTTTCTTT
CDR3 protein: CASSFLLLSMNTEAFF

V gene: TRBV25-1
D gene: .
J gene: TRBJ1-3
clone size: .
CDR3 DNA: TGTGCCAGCAGTGAATACCCGGTTAGCTCTGGAAACACCATATATTTT
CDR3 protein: CASSEYPVSSGNTIYF

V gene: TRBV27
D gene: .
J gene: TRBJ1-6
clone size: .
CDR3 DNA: TGTGCCAGCAGTTTAACGGACAAATATAATTCACCCCTCCACTTT
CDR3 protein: CASSLTDKYNSPLHF

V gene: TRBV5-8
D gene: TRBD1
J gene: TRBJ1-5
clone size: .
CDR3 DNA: TGTGCCAGCAGGCTGGACAGGGGCGATTATAGGAGCAATCAGCCCCAGCATTTT
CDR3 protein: CASRLDRGDYRSNQPQHF

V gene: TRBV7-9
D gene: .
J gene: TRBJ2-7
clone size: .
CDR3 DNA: TGTGCCAGCAGCTACTATCAAGGACAGCGCTCCTACGAGCAGTACTTC
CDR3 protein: CASSYYQGQRSYEQYF

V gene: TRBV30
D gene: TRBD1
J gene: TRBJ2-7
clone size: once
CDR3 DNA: TGTGCCTGGACGCTGACAGGGATTTCTAACGAGCAGTACTTC
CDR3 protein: CAWTLTGISNEQYF

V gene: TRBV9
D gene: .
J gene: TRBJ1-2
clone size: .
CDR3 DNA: TGTGCCAGCAGCGTAGGAATGGAGAACTATGGCTACACCTTC
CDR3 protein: CASSVGMENYGYTF

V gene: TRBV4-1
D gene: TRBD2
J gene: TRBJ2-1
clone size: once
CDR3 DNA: TGCGCCAGCAGCCAGGGCGGGGGGGCCTACAATGAGCAGTTCTTC
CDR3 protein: CASSQGGGAYNEQFF

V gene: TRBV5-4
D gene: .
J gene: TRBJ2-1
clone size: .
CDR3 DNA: TGTGCCAGCAGCTTCAGCCTTCTGGGAGAGCCCAAGGATAATGAGCAGTTCTTC
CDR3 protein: CASSFSLLGEPKDNEQFF

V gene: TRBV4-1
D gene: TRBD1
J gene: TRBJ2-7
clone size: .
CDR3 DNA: TGCGCCAGCAGCCAAGATCGACAGGGGCGGAACGAGCAGTACTTC
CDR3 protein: CASSQDRQGRNEQYF

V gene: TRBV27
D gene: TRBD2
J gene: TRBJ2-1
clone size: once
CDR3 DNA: TGTGCCAGCAGGCTAGCGGGAGGTTACAATGAGCAGTTCTTC
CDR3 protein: CASRLAGGYNEQFF

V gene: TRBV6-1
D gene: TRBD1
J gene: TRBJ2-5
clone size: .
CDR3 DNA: TGTGCCAGCAGAGACAGGGTAGTAGGAGAGACCCAGTACTTC
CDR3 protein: CASRDRVVGETQYF

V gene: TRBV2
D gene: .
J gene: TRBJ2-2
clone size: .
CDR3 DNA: TGTGCCAGCACACAGGACACCGGGGAGCTGTTTTTT
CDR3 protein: CASTQDTGELFF

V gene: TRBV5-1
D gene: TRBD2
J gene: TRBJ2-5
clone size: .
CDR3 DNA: TGCGCCAGCAGCTGGCAGCCGGGGGGAGAGACCCAGTACTTC
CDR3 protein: CASSWQPGGETQYF

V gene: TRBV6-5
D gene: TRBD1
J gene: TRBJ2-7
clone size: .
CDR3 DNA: TGTGCCAGCAGTTCCACGGACAGGGGGACTGACGAGCAGTACTTC
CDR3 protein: CASSSTDRGTDEQYF

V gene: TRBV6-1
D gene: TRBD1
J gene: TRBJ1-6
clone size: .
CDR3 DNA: TGTGCCAGCAGTGAGGGCCGGGACAGGGCCCTGTTGGTCTATAATTCACCCCTCCACTTT
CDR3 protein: CASSEGRDRALLVYNSPLHF

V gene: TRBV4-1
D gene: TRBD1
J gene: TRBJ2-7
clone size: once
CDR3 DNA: TGCGCCAGCAGCCGTTACCGGGACAGCGCCTACGAGCAGTACTTC
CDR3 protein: CASSRYRDSAYEQYF

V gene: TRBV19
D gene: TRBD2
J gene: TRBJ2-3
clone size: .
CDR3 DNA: TGTGCCAGTAGTTGGACTAGCGGGGTGAGAGATACGCAGTATTTT
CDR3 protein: CASSWTSGVRDTQYF

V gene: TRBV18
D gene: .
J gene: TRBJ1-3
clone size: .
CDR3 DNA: TGTGCCAGCTCACCGGCACAGAGCTCTGGAAACACCATATATTTT
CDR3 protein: CASSPAQSSGNTIYF

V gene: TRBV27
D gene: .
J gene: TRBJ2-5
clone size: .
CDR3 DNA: TGTGCCAGCAGTTTATACCCAGGTCAAGAGACCCAGTACTTC
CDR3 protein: CASSLYPGQETQYF

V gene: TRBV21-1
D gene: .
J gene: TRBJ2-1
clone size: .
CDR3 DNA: TGTGCCAGCAGCGGGGGACAGGGTGGTAATGAGCAGTTCTTC
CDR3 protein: CASSGGQGGNEQFF

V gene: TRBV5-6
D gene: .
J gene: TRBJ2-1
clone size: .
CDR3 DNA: TGTGCCAGCAGCGTAGTTTTCCGACTACAGTGGGATGAGCAGTTCTTC
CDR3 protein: CASSVVFRLQWDEQFF

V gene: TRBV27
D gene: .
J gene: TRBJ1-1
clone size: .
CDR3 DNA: TGTGCCAGCGGGTTAAACAGGGTTGGATGGACTGAAGCTTTCTTT
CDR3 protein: CASGLNRVGWTEAFF

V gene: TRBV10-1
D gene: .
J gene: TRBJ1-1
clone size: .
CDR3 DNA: TGCGCCAGCAGTGAAAGCTCTCTCTACACTGAAGCTTTCTTT
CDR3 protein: CASSESSLYTEAFF

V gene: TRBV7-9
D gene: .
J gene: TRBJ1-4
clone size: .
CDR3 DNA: TGTGCCAGCAGCTTTGGGCCGGGGGAAAAACTGTTTTTT
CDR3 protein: CASSFGPGEKLFF

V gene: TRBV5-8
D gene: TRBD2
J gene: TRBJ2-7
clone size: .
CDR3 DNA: TGTGCCAGCAGCTCCCCGGGACTAGGAAGATACGAGCAGTACTTC
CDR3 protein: CASSSPGLGRYEQYF